This TCR beta chain was captured by sequencing in a study of blood T cell repertoires in COVID-19. Turning to the study itself: The cDNA or gDNA used as material had been derived from T cells, B-cell-depleted T cells, or PBMCs.

Authors' analysis steps: Amplification of reference gene primers provided the estimated nucleated cell counts. Produced via immunoSEQ multiplex PCR; TCRdb's table is partial and in-frame only. V and J calls and clone size are copied from that table; D and trimming were computed from the DNA. Altogether about 140,000 clones are present, around 80% being singletons, with the ten largest covering about 6%. CDR3 size: 14 residues. The germline CDR1 and CDR2 sequences are SGHRS and YFSETQ. The trim removed 6 bases at V and 7 bases at J, leaving 10 bases unmatched. Cohorts were assigned according to the clinical history that participants reported. Resolution of symptoms, clearance, or two negative PCRs was present in recovered Cohort 3 donors.

This receptor was taken from a woman aged 45-65 years who had recovered from COVID-19. J is TRBJ2-5 and V is TRBV5-1, with 9 bases lining up with TRBD1. Material for sequencing was PBMCs or T cells enriched from blood (not recorded which). For the CDR3, the DNA is TGCGCCAGCACCCGAACAGGGGGCGGTGGGACCCAGTACTTC. It is translated as CASTRTGGGGTQYF.